A selection of T cell receptor beta chains follows, all from one sample in a study of blood T cell repertoires in COVID-19. The data were produced by immunoSEQ multiplex PCR, yet TCRdb's version contains in-frame clones alone and is incomplete. The sample carries 310,000 or so clones, around 86% recorded once. Sequenced input: PBMCs or T cells enriched from blood (not recorded which). The receptors originated from a woman between 18 and 29 years old who had recovered from COVID-19. Both conserved end residues are part of each CDR3. The order of the fields is J gene, CDR3 length, D gene, V gene, clone size, CDR3 protein. The D gene is left open where the match is weak. The listing skips clone size in some rows; elsewhere it reads once, few, many or a size class.

j_call: TRBJ2-1
cdr3_length: 15
d_call: TRBD2
v_call: TRBV5-1
clone_size: NA
cdr3_aa: CASSSGLATYNEQFF

j_call: TRBJ1-3
cdr3_length: 14
d_call: TRBD1
v_call: TRBV6-6
clone_size: once
cdr3_aa: CASSGQASGNTIYF

j_call: TRBJ2-2
cdr3_length: 16
d_call: NA
v_call: TRBV11-2
clone_size: NA
cdr3_aa: CASSTTGPENTGELFF

j_call: TRBJ2-1
cdr3_length: 18
d_call: NA
v_call: TRBV9
clone_size: NA
cdr3_aa: CASSHRRDGGVSYNEQFF

j_call: TRBJ1-1
cdr3_length: 14
d_call: TRBD1
v_call: TRBV5-1
clone_size: NA
cdr3_aa: CASSLAEGAGEAFF

j_call: TRBJ1-1
cdr3_length: 15
d_call: NA
v_call: TRBV21-1
clone_size: NA
cdr3_aa: CASSDGTGRVTEAFF

j_call: TRBJ2-7
cdr3_length: 15
d_call: TRBD2
v_call: TRBV28
clone_size: once
cdr3_aa: CASSLYLAGGGEQYF

j_call: TRBJ2-4
cdr3_length: 15
d_call: TRBD1
v_call: TRBV5-8
clone_size: NA
cdr3_aa: CASSLTGGGKNIQYF

j_call: TRBJ1-6
cdr3_length: 17
d_call: NA
v_call: TRBV3-1/TRBV3-2
clone_size: once
cdr3_aa: CASSQDMEGTGDSPLHF

j_call: TRBJ1-1
cdr3_length: 13
d_call: NA
v_call: TRBV19
clone_size: once
cdr3_aa: CASSARGDTEAFF

j_call: TRBJ2-3
cdr3_length: 13
d_call: NA
v_call: TRBV12-3/TRBV12-4
clone_size: NA
cdr3_aa: CASSLRSTDTQYF

j_call: TRBJ2-5
cdr3_length: 14
d_call: TRBD1
v_call: TRBV11-2
clone_size: NA
cdr3_aa: CASSFQGAGETQYF

j_call: TRBJ2-7
cdr3_length: 14
d_call: NA
v_call: TRBV24-1
clone_size: NA
cdr3_aa: CATSDSGRADEQYF

j_call: TRBJ1-6
cdr3_length: 15
d_call: NA
v_call: TRBV2
clone_size: NA
cdr3_aa: CASTLDWAYNSPLHF

j_call: TRBJ2-2
cdr3_length: 13
d_call: NA
v_call: TRBV9
clone_size: NA
cdr3_aa: CASSPTYTGELFF

j_call: TRBJ1-5
cdr3_length: 16
d_call: NA
v_call: TRBV18
clone_size: NA
cdr3_aa: CASSPRSVGTGEPQHF

j_call: TRBJ1-6
cdr3_length: 19
d_call: TRBD1
v_call: TRBV11-2
clone_size: NA
cdr3_aa: CASSQPRVGRGRFNSPLHF

j_call: TRBJ1-1
cdr3_length: 13
d_call: TRBD1
v_call: TRBV3-1/TRBV3-2
clone_size: NA
cdr3_aa: CASSPLDRREAFF

j_call: TRBJ2-1
cdr3_length: 14
d_call: NA
v_call: TRBV6-5
clone_size: NA
cdr3_aa: CASRPRSSYNEQFF

j_call: TRBJ2-7
cdr3_length: 14
d_call: TRBD2
v_call: TRBV27
clone_size: few
cdr3_aa: CASSRSGGAYEQYF

j_call: TRBJ2-7
cdr3_length: 15
d_call: TRBD1
v_call: TRBV15
clone_size: NA
cdr3_aa: CATSRGQGEVNEQYF

j_call: TRBJ1-6
cdr3_length: 13
d_call: NA
v_call: TRBV4-1
clone_size: NA
cdr3_aa: CASSQLEGRPLHF